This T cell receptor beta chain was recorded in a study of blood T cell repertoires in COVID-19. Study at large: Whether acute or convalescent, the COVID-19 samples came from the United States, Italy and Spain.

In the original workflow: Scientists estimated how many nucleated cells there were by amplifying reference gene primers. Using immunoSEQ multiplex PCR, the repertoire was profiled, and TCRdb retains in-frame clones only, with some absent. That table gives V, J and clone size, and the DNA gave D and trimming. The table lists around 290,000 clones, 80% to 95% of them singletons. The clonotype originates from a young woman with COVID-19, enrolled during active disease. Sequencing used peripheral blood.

CDR3 residues: CATSRDRAGAYGYTF. In nucleotides, the CDR3 is TGTGCCACCAGCAGAGATCGGGCGGGGGCCTATGGCTACACCTTC. The chain carries TRBV15 and TRBJ1-2; TRBD1 is a possible D gene (6 bases). CDR1 is LNHNV and CDR2 is YYDKDF in the germline V gene (reference sequence). The CDR3 loop spans 15 amino acids. Trimming stripped 0 bases from V and 4 bases from J, with 12 bases between. Using reference TRBV15 and TRBJ1-2 for the parts outside the CDR3, the full variable domain is DAMVIQNPRYQVTQFGKPVTLSCSQTLNHNVMYWYQQKSSQAPKLLFHYYDKDFNNEADTPDNFQSRRPNTSFCFLDIRSPGLGDTAMYLCATSRDRAGAYGYTFGSGTRLTVV.